Given below is one T cell receptor (beta chain) in context. The sample comes from a study of blood T cell repertoires in COVID-19. Study details: Italy, Spain and the United States were the sources of the convalescent and acute COVID-19 samples.

Repertoires were generated with immunoSEQ multiplex PCR, while TCRdb's copy carries only in-frame clones and drops some. The profile shows hundreds of thousands of clones, approximately 89% of them singletons. The TCR was taken from a woman in her thirties with COVID-19, enrolled during active disease. The sample taken for sequencing was peripheral blood.

The CDR3 DNA reads TGCGCCAGCAGCTCCCGGGACAGGGGTTCCTACGAGCAGTACTTC. It translates to CASSSRDRGSYEQYF. This chain uses TRBV5-1 with TRBJ2-7; 10 bases agree with TRBD1. CDR1 and CDR2 from the germline V gene are SGHRS and YFSETQ. With V trimmed by 3 bases and J by 1 base, 4 bases remained unmatched. This CDR3 spans 15 amino acids.